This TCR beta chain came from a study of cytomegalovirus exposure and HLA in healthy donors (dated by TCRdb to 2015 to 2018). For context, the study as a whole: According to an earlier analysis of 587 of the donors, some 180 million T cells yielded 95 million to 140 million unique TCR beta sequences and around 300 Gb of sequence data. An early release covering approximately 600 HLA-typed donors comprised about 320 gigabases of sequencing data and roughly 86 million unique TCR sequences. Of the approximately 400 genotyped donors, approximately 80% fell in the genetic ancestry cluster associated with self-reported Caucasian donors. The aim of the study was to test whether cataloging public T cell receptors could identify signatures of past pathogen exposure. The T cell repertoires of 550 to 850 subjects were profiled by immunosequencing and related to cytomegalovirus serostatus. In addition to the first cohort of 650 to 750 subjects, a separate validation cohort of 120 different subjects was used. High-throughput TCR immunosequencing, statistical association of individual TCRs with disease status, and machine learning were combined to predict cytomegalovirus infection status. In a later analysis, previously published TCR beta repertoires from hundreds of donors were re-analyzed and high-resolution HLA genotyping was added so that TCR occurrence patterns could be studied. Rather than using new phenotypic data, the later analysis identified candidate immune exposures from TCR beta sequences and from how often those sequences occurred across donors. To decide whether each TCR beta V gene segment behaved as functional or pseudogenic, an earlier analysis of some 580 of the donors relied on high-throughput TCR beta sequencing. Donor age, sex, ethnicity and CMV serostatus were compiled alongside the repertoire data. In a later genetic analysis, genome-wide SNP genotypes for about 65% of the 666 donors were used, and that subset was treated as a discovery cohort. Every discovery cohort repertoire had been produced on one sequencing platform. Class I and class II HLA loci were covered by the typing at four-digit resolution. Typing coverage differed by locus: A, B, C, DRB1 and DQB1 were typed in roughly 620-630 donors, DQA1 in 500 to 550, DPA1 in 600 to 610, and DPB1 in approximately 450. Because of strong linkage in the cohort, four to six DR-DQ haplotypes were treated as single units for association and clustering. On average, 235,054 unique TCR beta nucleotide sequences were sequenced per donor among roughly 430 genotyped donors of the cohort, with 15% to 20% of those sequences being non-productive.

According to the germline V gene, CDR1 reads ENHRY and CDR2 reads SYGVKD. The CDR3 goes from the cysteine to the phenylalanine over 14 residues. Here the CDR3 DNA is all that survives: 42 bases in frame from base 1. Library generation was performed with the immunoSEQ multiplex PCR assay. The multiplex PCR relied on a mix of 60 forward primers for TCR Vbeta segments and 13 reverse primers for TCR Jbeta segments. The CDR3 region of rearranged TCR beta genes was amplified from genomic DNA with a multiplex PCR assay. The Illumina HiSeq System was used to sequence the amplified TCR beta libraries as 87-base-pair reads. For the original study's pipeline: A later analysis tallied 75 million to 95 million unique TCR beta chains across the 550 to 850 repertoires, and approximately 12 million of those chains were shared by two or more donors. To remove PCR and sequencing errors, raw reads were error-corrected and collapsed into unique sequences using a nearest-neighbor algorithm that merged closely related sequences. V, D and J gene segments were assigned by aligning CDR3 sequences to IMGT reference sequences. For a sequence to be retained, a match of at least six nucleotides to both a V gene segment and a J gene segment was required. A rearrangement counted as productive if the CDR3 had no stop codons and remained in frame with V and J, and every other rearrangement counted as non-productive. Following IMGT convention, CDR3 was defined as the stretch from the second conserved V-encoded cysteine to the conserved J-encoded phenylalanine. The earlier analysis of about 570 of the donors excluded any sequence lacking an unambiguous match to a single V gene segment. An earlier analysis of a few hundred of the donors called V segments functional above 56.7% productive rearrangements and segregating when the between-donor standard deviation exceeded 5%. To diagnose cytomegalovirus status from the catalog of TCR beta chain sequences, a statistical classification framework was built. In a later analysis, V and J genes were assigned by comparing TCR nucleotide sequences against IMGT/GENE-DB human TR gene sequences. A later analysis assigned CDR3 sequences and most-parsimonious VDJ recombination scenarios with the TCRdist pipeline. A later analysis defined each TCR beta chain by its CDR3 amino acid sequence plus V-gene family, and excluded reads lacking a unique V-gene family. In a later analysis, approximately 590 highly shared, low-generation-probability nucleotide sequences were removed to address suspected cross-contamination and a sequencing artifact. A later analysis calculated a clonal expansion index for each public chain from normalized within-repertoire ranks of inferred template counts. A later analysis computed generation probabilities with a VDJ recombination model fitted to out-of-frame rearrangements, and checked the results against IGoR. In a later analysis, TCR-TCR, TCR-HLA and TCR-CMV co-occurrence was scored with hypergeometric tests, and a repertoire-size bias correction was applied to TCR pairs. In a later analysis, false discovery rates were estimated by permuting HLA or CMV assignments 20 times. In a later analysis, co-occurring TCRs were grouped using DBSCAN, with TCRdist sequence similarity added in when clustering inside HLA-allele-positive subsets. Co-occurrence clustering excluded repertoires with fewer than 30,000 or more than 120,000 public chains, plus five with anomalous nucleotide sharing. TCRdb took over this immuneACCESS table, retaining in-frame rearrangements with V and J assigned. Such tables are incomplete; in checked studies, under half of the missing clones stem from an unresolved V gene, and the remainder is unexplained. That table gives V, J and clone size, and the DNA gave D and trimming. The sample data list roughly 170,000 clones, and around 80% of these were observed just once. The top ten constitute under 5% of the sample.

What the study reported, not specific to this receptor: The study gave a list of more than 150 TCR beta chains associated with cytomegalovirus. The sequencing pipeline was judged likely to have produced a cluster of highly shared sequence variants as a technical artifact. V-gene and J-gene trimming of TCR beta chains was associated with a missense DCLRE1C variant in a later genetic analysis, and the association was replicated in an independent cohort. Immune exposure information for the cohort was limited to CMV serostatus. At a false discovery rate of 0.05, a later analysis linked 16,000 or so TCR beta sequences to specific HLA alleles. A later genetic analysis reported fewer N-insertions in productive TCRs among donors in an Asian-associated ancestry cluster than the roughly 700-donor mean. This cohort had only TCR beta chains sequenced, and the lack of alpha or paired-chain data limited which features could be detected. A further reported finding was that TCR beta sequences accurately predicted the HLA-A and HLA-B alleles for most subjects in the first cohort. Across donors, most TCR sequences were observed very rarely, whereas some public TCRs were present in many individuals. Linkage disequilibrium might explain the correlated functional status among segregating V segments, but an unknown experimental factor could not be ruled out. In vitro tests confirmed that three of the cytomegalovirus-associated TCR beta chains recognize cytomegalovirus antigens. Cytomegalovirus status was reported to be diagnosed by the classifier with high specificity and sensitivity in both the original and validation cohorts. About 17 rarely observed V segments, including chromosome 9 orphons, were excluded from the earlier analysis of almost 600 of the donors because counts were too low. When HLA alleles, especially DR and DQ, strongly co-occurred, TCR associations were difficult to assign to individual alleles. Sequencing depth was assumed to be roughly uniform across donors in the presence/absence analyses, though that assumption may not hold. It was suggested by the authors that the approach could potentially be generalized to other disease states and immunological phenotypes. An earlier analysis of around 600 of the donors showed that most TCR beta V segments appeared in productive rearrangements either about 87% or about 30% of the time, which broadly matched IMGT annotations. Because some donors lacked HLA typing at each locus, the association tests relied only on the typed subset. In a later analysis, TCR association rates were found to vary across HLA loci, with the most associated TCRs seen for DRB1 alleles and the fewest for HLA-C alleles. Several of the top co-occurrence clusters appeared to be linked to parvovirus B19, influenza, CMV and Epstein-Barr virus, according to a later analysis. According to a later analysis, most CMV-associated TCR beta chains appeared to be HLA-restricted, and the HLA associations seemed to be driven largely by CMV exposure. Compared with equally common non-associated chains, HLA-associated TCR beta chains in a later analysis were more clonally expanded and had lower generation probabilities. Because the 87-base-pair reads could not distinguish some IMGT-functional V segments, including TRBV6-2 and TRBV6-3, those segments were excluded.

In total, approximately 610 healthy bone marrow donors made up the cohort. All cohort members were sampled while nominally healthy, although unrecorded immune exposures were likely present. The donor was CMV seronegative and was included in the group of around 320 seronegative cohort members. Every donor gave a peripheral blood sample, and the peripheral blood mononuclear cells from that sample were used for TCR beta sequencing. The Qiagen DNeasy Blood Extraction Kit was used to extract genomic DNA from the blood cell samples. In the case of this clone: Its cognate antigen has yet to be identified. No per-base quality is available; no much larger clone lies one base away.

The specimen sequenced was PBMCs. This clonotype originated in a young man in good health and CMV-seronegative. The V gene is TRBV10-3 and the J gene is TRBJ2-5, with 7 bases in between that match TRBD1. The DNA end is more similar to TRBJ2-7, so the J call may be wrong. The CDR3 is CAISSTGTTYEQYF. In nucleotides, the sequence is TGTGCCATCAGCTCGACAGGGACCACCTACGAGCAGTACTTC.